Below, one TCR beta chain is given with its context. No antigen is known for it. Via MiXCR, TCRdb re-called the reads, giving one row per CDR3 protein. This sample yields hundreds of thousands of distinct CDR3 sequences, of which 25% to 35% are seen a single time; 15% to 20% belongs to the top ten. CDR3 length: 11 amino acids. CDR1 SQVTM and CDR2 ANQGSEA come from the germline V gene. The entry originates in a study of T cell repertoires in cytomegalovirus infection. Study-level results: The cumulative frequency of public TCR beta families identified carriers of CMV plus the relevant HLA.

This rearrangement joins TRBV29-1 to TRBJ1-1, with D possibly being TRBD1 (5 bases). The clonotype was recovered from a human donor in good health (CMV status not recorded). Some clones in this sample may be carry-over from other donors' samples. Sequences were derived from cultured PBMCs, sampled from culture after CMV antigen stimulation. The CDR3 nucleotides read TGCAGTTCAGGGAGTCGCACTGAAGCTTTCTTT. Translated: CSSGSRTEAFF.